One sample yielded the 15 T cell receptor beta chains listed below, sequenced in a study of control samples from healthy donors and cancer patients. TCRdb keeps only in-frame clones here, not all; method: immunoSEQ multiplex PCR. The data contain 150,000 or so clones, roughly 92% of them singletons. Sequencing was done on a sample of blood. All receptors come from a man younger than 35 in good health.

The chain employs TRBV6-5 and TRBJ1-1; D is uncertain. This CDR3 has 12 residues. V was cut by 8 bases and J by 2 bases, with 9 bases left in between. In germline, CDR1 is MNHEY, CDR2 SVGAGI. The CDR3 loop is CASGRTNTEAFF. CDR3 nucleotides: TGTGCCAGCGGTAGAACAAACACTGAAGCTTTCTTT.

The chain couples TRBV14 to TRBJ2-7; 9 nucleotides align to TRBD1. The CDR3 runs to 14 residues. In germline, CDR1 is SGHDN, CDR2 FVKESK. J gave up 12 bases and V 1 base, and 10 bases lay outside the gene matches. CDR3: CASSQVARDRAVYF. DNA for the CDR3: TGTGCCAGCAGCCAAGTGGCTCGGGACAGGGCAGTGTACTTC.

This sequence joins TRBV2 and TRBJ1-2; the D gene is possibly TRBD1 (5 bases). Trimming cost V 7 bases and J 5 bases, with 14 bases left between them. Germline V gives CDR1 SNHLY, CDR2 FYNNEI. The length of the CDR3 is 13 residues. In nucleotides, the CDR3 is TGTGCCAGCACCCCGGGGGGGGGTTATGGCTACACCTTC. Translated, it gives CASTPGGGYGYTF.

CDR3 amino acids: CASRAPSGGAQDTQYF. CDR3 bases: TGTGCCAGCAGAGCCCCTAGCGGGGGGGCGCAAGATACGCAGTATTTT. V usage is TRBV2 and J usage is TRBJ2-3; TRBD2 matches 12 bases. Germline V gene data show CDR1 as SNHLY and CDR2 as FYNNEI. This CDR3 has 16 amino acids. The ends lost 6 bases at V and 5 bases at J; junction bases unmatched: 9.

V gene TRBV19 combines with J gene TRBJ2-7; D may match TRBD1 or TRBD2 (5 bases each). There are 15 residues in the CDR3. Trimming removed 2 bases at V and 3 bases at J, with 14 bases between. CDR1 and CDR2 (germline): LNHDA, SQIVND (reference sequence). The CDR3: CASSITVGEGYEQYF. The DNA for the CDR3 is TGTGCCAGTAGTATAACGGTGGGGGAAGGCTACGAGCAGTACTTC.

This chain joins TRBV4-1 and TRBJ2-3; 10 bases match TRBD1. The CDR3 consists of 15 residues. V was pared by 1 base and J by 6 bases, with 4 bases of the junction left unmatched. Germline V gene data show CDR1 as MGHRA and CDR2 as YSYEKL. The CDR3 sequence: CASSQVGQGSDTQYF. The CDR3 DNA follows: TGCGCCAGCAGCCAAGTGGGACAGGGGTCGGATACGCAGTATTTT.

The DNA of the CDR3 is TGTGCCAGCAGCTTACTTGGGGGCATGAACACTGAAGCTTTCTTT. This sequence encodes CASSLLGGMNTEAFF. J is TRBJ1-1 and V is TRBV7-3; D may be TRBD1 (6 bases). With 2 bases removed from V and 0 bases from J, the gap between germline ends came to 10 bases. The CDR3 spans 15 residues. Germline assignment: CDR1 SGHTA and CDR2 FQGTGA.

The J gene is TRBJ1-6, the V gene TRBV3-1 (or the pseudogene TRBV3-2); no clear D. Germline values: CDR1 LGHDT, CDR2 YNNKEL (reference sequence). The CDR3 consists of 15 residues. Between the trimmed V and J ends, which lost 0 bases and 7 bases, there was a span of 10 bases. CDR3 amino acids: CASSQDRAENSPLHF. CDR3 coding DNA: TGTGCCAGCAGCCAAGATAGGGCAGAAAATTCACCCCTCCACTTT.

This chain connects TRBV9 to TRBJ1-2; 8 positions match TRBD1. V lost 5 bases, J lost 6 bases, and 12 bases stayed unmatched. Germline values: CDR1 SGDLS, CDR2 YYNGEE. This CDR3 contains 15 residues. The DNA for the CDR3 is TGTGCCAGCAGGAGAGGGATTGGACAGGGACATGGCTACACCTTC. This codes for CASRRGIGQGHGYTF.

This chain connects TRBV29-1 to TRBJ1-2; 7 bases are a match to TRBD1. After removal of 4 bases from V and 2 bases from J, the junction contained 4 bases not matched to a gene. CDR1 SQVTM and CDR2 ANQGSEA come from the germline V gene. CDR3 length: 13 amino acids. Here the CDR3 DNA reads TGCAGCGTTGTTGGACAGGCAAACTATGGCTACACCTTC. This encodes CSVVGQANYGYTF.

The chain employs TRBV5-1 and TRBJ2-7; D perhaps matches TRBD1 (5 bases). The V gene lost 3 bases and the J gene lost 4 bases, with 11 bases spanning the gap. The CDR3 is 13 residues long. The germline gives CDR1 SGHRS, CDR2 YFSETQ. CDR3 region: CASSSEQGYEQYF. The CDR3 nucleotides are TGCGCCAGCAGCTCCGAGCAGGGATACGAGCAGTACTTC.

The V call is TRBV7-3, the J call TRBJ2-1; 8 bases match TRBD1. CDR1 and CDR2 from the germline V gene are SGHTA and FQGTGA. The CDR3 is 14 amino acids. The V gene end was trimmed by 2 bases and the J gene end by 7 bases; junction bases not matched to a gene: 4. CDR3 amino acids: CASSLQGAQNEQFF. The CDR3, as DNA: TGTGCCAGCAGCTTACAGGGGGCGCAGAATGAGCAGTTCTTC.

The rearrangement uses TRBV5-1 and TRBJ2-3, with D unresolved. This CDR3 comprises 15 residues. V was shortened by 3 bases and J by 1 base, with 12 bases between the two germline ends. Germline lookup yields CDR1 SGHRS and CDR2 YFSETQ. The CDR3 DNA is TGCGCCAGCAGCTCAATAGCTGGGGGCACAGATACGCAGTATTTT. Translated: CASSSIAGGTDTQYF.

The chain employs TRBV5-4 and TRBJ1-1; perhaps TRBD1 as D (5 bases). V shed 1 base and J shed 1 base, with 20 bases lying between them. The CDR3 is 18 residues long. Germline assignment: CDR1 SGHNT and CDR2 YYREEE (reference sequence). This CDR3 is CASSLSWDPRDPNTEAFF. The CDR3 DNA reads as TGTGCCAGCAGCTTGTCTTGGGACCCCCGAGATCCGAACACTGAAGCTTTCTTT.

The V call is TRBV9, the J call TRBJ2-1, with 7 bases matching TRBD2. CDR3 length equals 15 residues. V lost 4 bases to trimming and J lost 9 bases; unmatched junction nucleotides: 13. Germline CDR1 is SGDLS and CDR2 is YYNGEE. Here the CDR3 reads CASSRDGTNLFEQFF. As DNA, the CDR3 is TGTGCCAGCAGCCGTGACGGGACTAATCTATTTGAGCAGTTCTTC.